This is a list of T cell receptor beta chains from one sample in a study of long-term antiretroviral therapy in people with HIV. Sequencing was performed with immunoSEQ multiplex PCR; in TCRdb, only in-frame clones are kept and a portion is missing. The sample records 30,000 to 40,000 clones, about 85% being singletons. Sequenced material: unsorted PBMCs, taken 1.1 years after starting antiretroviral therapy. The origin of the receptors is a man younger than 30 with HIV. CDR3s include the opening cysteine and the closing phenylalanine or tryptophan. D genes are given only for firm matches. A row's size may be missing; if present it is once, few, many or a size class.

d_call,clone_size,j_call,v_call,cdr3_aa,cdr3_nt
-,-,TRBJ1-5,TRBV27,CASTGNGNQPQHF,TGTGCCAGCACGGGCAACGGCAATCAGCCCCAGCATTTT
-,-,TRBJ1-2,TRBV6-5,CASSYIIGGTLYGYTF,TGTGCCAGCAGTTACATTATCGGGGGGACCCTCTATGGCTACACCTTC
TRBD2,once,TRBJ2-7,TRBV11-2,CASSSIRTSGGPSYEQYF,TGTGCCAGCAGCTCGATAAGGACTAGCGGGGGGCCCTCCTACGAGCAGTACTTC
-,-,TRBJ2-1,TRBV27,CASSLYGASNEQFF,TGTGCCAGCAGTTTATACGGGGCTAGTAATGAGCAGTTCTTC
TRBD2,once,TRBJ2-7,TRBV5-1,CASSVSGGDSEQYF,TGCGCCAGCAGCGTTAGCGGGGGAGATTCCGAGCAGTACTTC
TRBD1,-,TRBJ2-5,TRBV5-1,CASSSYRGRETQYF,TGCGCCAGCAGCTCCTACAGGGGGCGGGAGACCCAGTACTTC
-,-,TRBJ2-1,TRBV2,CASSEGLAGGEQFF,TGTGCCAGCAGTGAAGGCCTGGCCGGAGGGGAGCAGTTCTTC
-,-,TRBJ2-5,TRBV10-2,CASSNQEWETQYF,TGCGCCAGCAGTAATCAGGAGTGGGAGACCCAGTACTTC
TRBD2,-,TRBJ2-2,TRBV19,CASRGTMLGELFF,TGTGCCAGTAGGGGGACTATGCTCGGGGAGCTGTTTTTT
-,-,TRBJ2-5,TRBV19,CASSSLAGQETQYF,TGTGCCAGTAGTTCCCTGGCGGGCCAAGAGACCCAGTACTTC
TRBD1,-,TRBJ2-3,TRBV18,CASSPGTGGWDTQYF,TGTGCCAGCTCACCCGGGACAGGGGGATGGGATACGCAGTATTTT
TRBD2,-,TRBJ2-7,TRBV27,CASSIRLAGVEQYF,TGTGCCAGCAGCATCAGGCTAGCGGGAGTAGAGCAGTACTTC
-,-,TRBJ1-4,TRBV28,CASRSSAGEKLFF,TGTGCCAGCCGATCGTCGGCGGGTGAAAAACTGTTTTTT
TRBD1,-,TRBJ1-1,TRBV19,CASSIGQGGTEAFF,TGTGCCAGTAGTATCGGACAGGGTGGCACTGAAGCTTTCTTT
-,medium-sized,TRBJ1-1,TRBV5-6,CASSFGSPGGLNTEAFF,TGTGCCAGCAGCTTTGGATCCCCGGGGGGCTTGAACACTGAAGCTTTCTTT
-,-,TRBJ2-7,TRBV19,CASSGTQGGEQYF,TGTGCCAGTTCCGGGACCCAGGGCGGCGAGCAGTACTTC
TRBD2,-,TRBJ2-7,TRBV9,CASSAGLAGTYEQYF,TGTGCCAGCAGCGCGGGACTAGCAGGGACCTACGAGCAGTACTTC
TRBD2,-,TRBJ2-3,TRBV4-2,CASSPAAGGGGADTQYF,TGTGCCAGCAGCCCAGCGGCCGGGGGGGGAGGCGCAGATACGCAGTATTTT
-,once,TRBJ1-1,TRBV29-1,CSLRAGTSRAEAFF,TGCAGCTTACGCGCCGGGACCTCCCGGGCTGAAGCTTTCTTT
TRBD2,-,TRBJ2-7,TRBV11-2,CASSLGAGGPLSYEQYF,TGTGCCAGCAGCTTAGGAGCGGGAGGGCCCCTTAGTTACGAGCAGTACTTC
TRBD1,-,TRBJ1-2,TRBV29-1,CSVEGQGVYGYTF,TGCAGCGTTGAAGGACAGGGCGTCTATGGCTACACCTTC
TRBD1,-,TRBJ1-5,TRBV30,CAWSPQTGNQPQHF,TGTGCCTGGAGTCCTCAGACAGGGAATCAGCCCCAGCATTTT
TRBD1,-,TRBJ2-5,TRBV7-3,CASSPQTGGWETQYF,TGTGCCAGCAGCCCCCAGACAGGGGGCTGGGAGACCCAGTACTTC
-,-,TRBJ1-4,TRBV18,CASSPQGPNEKLFF,TGTGCCAGCTCACCGCAGGGTCCTAATGAAAAACTGTTTTTT
TRBD2,-,TRBJ2-5,TRBV9,CASTPRGAGVETQYF,TGTGCCAGCACCCCCCGAGGAGCGGGGGTGGAGACCCAGTACTTC
-,-,TRBJ1-2,TRBV7-2,CASGPANYGNTF,TGTGCCAGCGGGCCAGCTAACTATGGCAACACCTTC
-,-,TRBJ1-2,TRBV7-2,CASSGVSSSYGYTF,TGTGCCAGCAGCGGAGTCTCCAGTTCCTATGGCTACACCTTC
-,-,TRBJ1-2,TRBV11-2,CASSDLGVGGYTF,TGTGCCAGCAGCGATTTAGGAGTCGGCGGCTACACCTTC
-,medium-sized,TRBJ2-3,TRBV7-6,CASSLAVGELTDTQYF,TGTGCCAGCAGCTTAGCAGTTGGGGAGTTAACAGATACGCAGTATTTT
-,few,TRBJ2-7,TRBV19,CASNAGIGEQYF,TGTGCCAGTAATGCAGGAATAGGCGAGCAGTACTTC
TRBD1,-,TRBJ2-6,TRBV9,CASSYPGQGSDSGANVLTF,TGTGCCAGCAGCTATCCGGGACAGGGATCCGACTCTGGGGCCAACGTCCTGACTTTC
-,few,TRBJ2-7,TRBV11-1,CASGTPTYEQYF,TGTGCCAGCGGGACTCCGACCTACGAGCAGTACTTC
-,-,TRBJ2-3,TRBV6-1,CASSEISRLVTDTQYF,TGTGCCAGCAGTGAAATTTCCCGGCTCGTCACAGATACGCAGTATTTT
-,-,TRBJ1-2,TRBV2,CAIGGGTNYGYTF,TGTGCTATAGGGGGAGGCACTAACTATGGCTACACCTTC
-,-,TRBJ2-5,TRBV7-9,CASSLAGAETQYF,TGTGCCAGCAGCTTAGCGGGGGCCGAGACCCAGTACTTC
-,-,TRBJ2-7,TRBV5-1,CASSLRPTTGEQYF,TGCGCCAGCAGCTTAAGACCTACTACGGGCGAGCAGTACTTC
-,-,TRBJ2-3,TRBV28,CASSPFREMGADTQYF,TGTGCCAGCAGTCCTTTTCGGGAGATGGGCGCAGATACGCAGTATTTT
TRBD1,-,TRBJ1-1,TRBV11-2,CASSLDRVRPGLAAFF,TGTGCCAGCAGCCTAGACAGGGTCCGTCCTGGTTTAGCGGCTTTCTTT